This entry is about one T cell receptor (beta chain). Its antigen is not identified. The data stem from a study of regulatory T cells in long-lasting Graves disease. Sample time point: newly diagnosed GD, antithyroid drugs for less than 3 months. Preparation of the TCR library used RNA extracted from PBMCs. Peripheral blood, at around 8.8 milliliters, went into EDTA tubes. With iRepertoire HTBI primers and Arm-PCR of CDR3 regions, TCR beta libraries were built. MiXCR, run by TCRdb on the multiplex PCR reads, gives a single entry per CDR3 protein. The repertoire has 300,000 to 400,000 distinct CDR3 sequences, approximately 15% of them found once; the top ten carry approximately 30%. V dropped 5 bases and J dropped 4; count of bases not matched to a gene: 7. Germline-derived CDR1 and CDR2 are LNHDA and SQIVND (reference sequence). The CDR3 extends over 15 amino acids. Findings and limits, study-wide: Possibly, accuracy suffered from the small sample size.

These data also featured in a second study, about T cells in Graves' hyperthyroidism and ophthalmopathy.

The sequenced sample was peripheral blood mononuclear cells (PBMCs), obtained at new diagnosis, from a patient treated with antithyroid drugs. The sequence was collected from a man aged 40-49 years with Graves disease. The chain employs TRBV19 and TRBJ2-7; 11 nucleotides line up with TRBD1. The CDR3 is CASSRTGGNTYEQYF. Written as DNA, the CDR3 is TGTGCCAGTAGTCGGACAGGGGGCAATACGTACGAGCAGTACTTC.